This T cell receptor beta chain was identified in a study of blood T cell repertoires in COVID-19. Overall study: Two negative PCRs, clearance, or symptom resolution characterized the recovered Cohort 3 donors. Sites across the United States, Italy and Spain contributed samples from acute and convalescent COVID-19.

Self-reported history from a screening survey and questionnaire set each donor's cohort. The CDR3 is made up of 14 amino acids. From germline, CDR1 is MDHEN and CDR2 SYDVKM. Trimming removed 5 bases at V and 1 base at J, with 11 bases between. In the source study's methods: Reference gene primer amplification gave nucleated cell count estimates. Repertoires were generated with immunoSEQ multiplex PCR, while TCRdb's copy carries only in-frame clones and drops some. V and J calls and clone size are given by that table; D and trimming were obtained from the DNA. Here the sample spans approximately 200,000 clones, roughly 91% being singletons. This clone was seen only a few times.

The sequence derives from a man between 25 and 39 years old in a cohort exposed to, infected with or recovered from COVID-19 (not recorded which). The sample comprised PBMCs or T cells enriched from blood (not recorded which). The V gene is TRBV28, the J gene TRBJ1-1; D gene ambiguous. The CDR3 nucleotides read TGTGCCAGCAGTCAAGCACTTCCGAACACTGAAGCTTTCTTT. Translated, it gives CASSQALPNTEAFF.